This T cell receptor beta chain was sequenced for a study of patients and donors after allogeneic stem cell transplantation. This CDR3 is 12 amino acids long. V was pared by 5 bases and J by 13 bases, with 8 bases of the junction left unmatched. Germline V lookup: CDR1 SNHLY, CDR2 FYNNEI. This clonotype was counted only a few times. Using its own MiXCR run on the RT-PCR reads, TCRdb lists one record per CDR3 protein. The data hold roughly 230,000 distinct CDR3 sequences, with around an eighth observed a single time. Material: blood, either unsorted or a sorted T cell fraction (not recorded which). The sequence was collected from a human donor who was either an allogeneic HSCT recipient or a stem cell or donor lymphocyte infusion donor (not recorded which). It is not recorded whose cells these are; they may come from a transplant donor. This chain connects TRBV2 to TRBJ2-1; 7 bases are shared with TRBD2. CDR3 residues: CASSHEGDYQFF. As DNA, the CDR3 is TGTGCCAGCAGTCACGAAGGGGACTATCAGTTCTTC.